The 20 T cell receptor beta chains presented below share a single source sample, sequenced in a study of blood T cell repertoires in COVID-19. Using immunoSEQ multiplex PCR, the repertoire was profiled, and TCRdb retains in-frame clones only, with some absent. The sample carries roughly 250,000 clones, about 68% recorded once. Material: peripheral blood. The receptor set was obtained from a woman aged 80 or over with acute or convalescent COVID-19.

The chain combines TRBV27 with TRBJ2-1, with 9 bases identical to TRBD2. The CDR3 spans 16 residues. V dropped 3 bases and J dropped 7; count of bases not matched to a gene: 10. Germline V gives CDR1 MNHEY, CDR2 SMNVEV (reference sequence). The CDR3 spells CASSFVSGTSLNEQFF. CDR3 nucleotide sequence: TGTGCCAGCAGTTTTGTGTCCGGGACTAGCTTGAATGAGCAGTTCTTC.

This clone occurred once. The CDR3 DNA is TGCGCCAGCATGGGTCAGGGCCTGAACACTGAAGCTTTCTTT. Amino acids: CASMGQGLNTEAFF. V gene TRBV5-1 combines with J gene TRBJ1-1; perhaps TRBD1 as D (5 bases). V gave up 6 bases and J gave up 0 bases, with 12 bases separating them. Per germline, CDR1 SGHRS and CDR2 YFSETQ. The CDR3 length is 14 residues. Filled out from reference TRBV5-1 and TRBJ1-1, the complete variable domain reads KAGVTQTPRYLIKTRGQQVTLSCSPISGHRSVSWYQQTPGQGLQFLFEYFSETQRNKGNFPGRFSGRQFSNSRSEMNVSTLELGDSALYLCASMGQGLNTEAFFGQGTRLTVV.

The chain links TRBV5-1 to TRBJ2-3; 7 bases align to TRBD2. The CDR3 covers 16 residues. Unmatched junction bases numbered 10, after V lost 4 bases and J lost 2 bases. The germline CDR1 and CDR2 sequences are SGHRS and YFSETQ. The CDR3: CASSPKTSLNTDTQYF. CDR3 in DNA: TGCGCCAGCAGCCCGAAGACTAGCTTGAACACAGATACGCAGTATTTT. The variable domain in full, completed from reference TRBV5-1 and TRBJ2-3, reads KAGVTQTPRYLIKTRGQQVTLSCSPISGHRSVSWYQQTPGQGLQFLFEYFSETQRNKGNFPGRFSGRQFSNSRSEMNVSTLELGDSALYLCASSPKTSLNTDTQYFGPGTRLTVL.

The V and J genes are TRBV28 and TRBJ1-2; perhaps TRBD1 as D (5 bases). Germline V gene sequence: CDR1 MDHEN, CDR2 SYDVKM. This CDR3 contains 16 residues. Trimming cost V 7 bases and J 2 bases, with 20 bases left between them. The CDR3, as DNA: TGTGCCAGCACCCCCATCGGGGCAGGAGGGAACTATGGCTACACCTTC. This sequence encodes CASTPIGAGGNYGYTF.

The rearrangement uses TRBV10-2 and TRBJ2-1; 14 bases are shared with TRBD2. There are 17 residues in the CDR3. With V trimmed by 6 bases and J by 8 bases, 12 bases remained unmatched. Germline V gene lookup returns CDR1 WSHSY and CDR2 SAAADI. CDR3 DNA: TGCGCCAGCAGCGCCGGGACTAGCGGGAGTTTAAGCGATGAGCAGTTCTTC. This translates into CASSAGTSGSLSDEQFF.

Comments on this clone: One end of the junction does not line up with germline, which may come from a read error. CDR3 nucleotide sequence: TGTGCCAGCAGGCAAGGAGGGTACGAGCAGTACTTC. Encoded protein: CASRQGGYEQYF. This chain joins TRBV3-1 (or the pseudogene TRBV3-2) and TRBJ2-7, with a tentative D call TRBD2 (6 bases). The germline CDR1 and CDR2 sequences are LGHDT and YNNKEL (reference sequence). This CDR3 region has 12 residues.

The chain is built from TRBV6-4 and TRBJ1-6; D is unresolved. The germline V gene has CDR1 MRHNA and CDR2 SNTAGT. The CDR3 is made up of 15 amino acids. Trimming took 6 bases from V and 0 from J, leaving 9 bases between them. The CDR3 DNA reads TGTGCCAGCAGGGAGCAGAGCTCCTATAATTCACCCCTCCACTTT. As protein: CASREQSSYNSPLHF.

This clone has a single count. The V and J genes are TRBV5-1 and TRBJ1-1, with a tentative D call TRBD1 (6 bases). Trimming removed 6 bases at V and 1 base at J, with 13 bases between. The CDR3 totals 14 residues. Germline-derived CDR1 and CDR2 are SGHRS and YFSETQ. The CDR3 loop reads CASTRGGENTEAFF. The CDR3 nucleotides read TGCGCCAGCACTCGAGGGGGGGAGAACACTGAAGCTTTCTTT.

This clone was seen more than once but under ten times. This chain uses TRBV19 with TRBJ2-7, with D maybe TRBD2 (6 bases). CDR1 is LNHDA, CDR2 SQIVND, per germline (reference sequence). The CDR3 is 15 residues long. Trimming removed 3 bases from V and 3 bases from J, with 15 bases in between. DNA for the CDR3: TGTGCCAGTAGTATTAATCCCGGGGGAATCTACGAGCAGTACTTC. Encoded protein: CASSINPGGIYEQYF.

The chain has TRBV5-4 and TRBJ2-1; 10 nucleotides align to TRBD2. The V gene's germline CDR1 is SGHNT and CDR2 YYREEE (reference sequence). CDR3 length: 16 residues. V gave up 4 bases and J gave up 0 bases; unmatched junction bases: 4. The DNA for the CDR3 is TGTGCCAGCAGCATCCCTAGCGGGAGCTCCTACAATGAGCAGTTCTTC. Residues: CASSIPSGSSYNEQFF.

This clone was seen once. CDR3 nucleotide sequence: TGTGCCATCATAAGGACAGGGGTTCAGCCCCAGCATTTT. Protein sequence: CAIIRTGVQPQHF. V and J are TRBV10-3 and TRBJ1-5, with 9 bases matching TRBD1. V trimming: 7 bases; J trimming: 6 bases; junction bases outside the gene matches: 4. This CDR3 is built from 13 residues. Per the germline V gene, CDR1 is ENHRY and CDR2 is SYGVKD.

The chain combines TRBV6-5 with TRBJ2-1, with D possibly being TRBD2 (6 bases). CDR1 and CDR2 (germline): MNHEY, SVGAGI. Trimming shortened V by 7 bases and J by 0 bases, and 13 bases separated the two germline ends. The CDR3 runs 15 residues. The CDR3 spells CASTIGRGSYNEQFF. CDR3 nucleotide sequence: TGTGCCAGCACAATCGGGAGAGGCTCCTACAATGAGCAGTTCTTC.

This clone was seen at least ten times. CDR3 sequence reads: CSAPGGYGYTF. CDR3 nucleotides: TGCAGTGCTCCAGGGGGATATGGCTACACCTTC. V gene TRBV20-1 combines with J gene TRBJ1-2, with 7 bases matching TRBD1. The germline CDR1 and CDR2 sequences are DFQATT and SNEGSKA (reference sequence). The CDR3 consists of 11 residues. The junction had 2 bases not matched to a gene; V was cut back by 5 bases and J by 5 bases.

The V and J genes are TRBV7-2 and TRBJ2-2; D perhaps matches TRBD1 (5 bases). The CDR3 contains 15 residues. The V end was cut by 3 bases, the J end by 6 bases, with 14 bases between. Germline V gives CDR1 SGHTA, CDR2 FQGNSA. The DNA for the CDR3 is TGTGCCAGCAGCTTGCGGCAGGGAAGGGCCGGGGAGCTGTTTTTT. The encoded protein is CASSLRQGRAGELFF.

In its sample, this clone was seen once. The rearrangement joins TRBV15 to TRBJ1-6, with a tentative D call TRBD1 (6 bases). CDR1 and CDR2 from the germline V gene are LNHNV and YYDKDF (reference sequence). Trimming removed 5 bases from V and 7 bases from J, with 24 bases in between. The CDR3 runs 18 residues. The CDR3 nucleotides read TGTGCCACCAGCGGGGGCTTTGGGCTTGCTTATTCCAATTCACCCCTCCACTTT. The encoded protein is CATSGGFGLAYSNSPLHF.

The chain links TRBV2 to TRBJ2-1, with D uncertain. Looked up from germline, CDR1 is SNHLY and CDR2 is FYNNEI. Trimming took off 1 base at V and 0 bases at J, with 7 bases between the two ends. This CDR3 spans 15 amino acids. The CDR3 loop is CASSEVAVSYNEQFF. CDR3 in DNA: TGTGCCAGCAGTGAAGTGGCTGTCTCCTACAATGAGCAGTTCTTC.

V is TRBV29-1 and J is TRBJ1-1, with TRBD1 matching over 7 bases. The ends lost 4 bases at V and 0 bases at J; junction bases unmatched: 11. Germline V gene data show CDR1 as SQVTM and CDR2 as ANQGSEA. The CDR3 length is 16 residues. The CDR3: CSVVGGQSKLNTEAFF. For the CDR3, the DNA is TGCAGCGTTGTAGGGGGACAGAGTAAATTGAACACTGAAGCTTTCTTT.

The rearrangement uses TRBV2 and TRBJ2-3, with a weak D call TRBD2 (6 bases). V was cut by 4 bases and J by 4 bases, with 12 bases left in between. The CDR3 length is 14 residues. Germline V lookup: CDR1 SNHLY, CDR2 FYNNEI. The CDR3 here is CASSGGAGPDTQYF. The CDR3 region has the DNA TGTGCCAGCAGTGGGGGAGCGGGTCCAGATACGCAGTATTTT.

The chain employs TRBV6-5 and TRBJ2-7, with D possibly TRBD2 on 6 matching bases. The CDR3 extends over 14 amino acids. Germline V gene lookup returns CDR1 MNHEY and CDR2 SVGAGI. The V and J ends lost 6 bases and 2 bases respectively, with 14 bases between them. The DNA for the CDR3 is TGTGCCAGCAGCACCGGCGGGGTACCCTACGAGCAGTACTTC. Translated: CASSTGGVPYEQYF.

The CDR3 protein is CASSYSLAGGLVEQFF. The CDR3 DNA follows: TGTGCCAGCAGTTACTCCCTAGCGGGAGGTTTGGTTGAGCAGTTCTTC. The chain is built from TRBV6-5 and TRBJ2-1; 11 positions match TRBD2. The J segment lost 9 bases and the V segment lost 0 bases, leaving 7 bases of the junction unmatched. The CDR3 loop spans 16 amino acids. Germline V lookup: CDR1 MNHEY, CDR2 SVGAGI.